The T cell receptor (beta chain) under discussion was sequenced for a study of neurological immune-mediated disorders. One entry per CDR3 protein, called by TCRdb with MiXCR from the 5' RACE reads. Altogether tens of thousands of distinct CDR3 sequences are present, 2.6% being singletons, with the ten largest covering about 1.1%. This clonotype was found many times. Unmatched junction bases numbered 3, after V lost 0 bases and J lost 0 bases. From germline, CDR1 is SGHRS and CDR2 YFSETQ. CDR3 length equals 18 residues. The sequence was obtained from a woman aged 30 to 39 with multiple sclerosis. The sequenced sample was PBMCs. The chain has TRBV5-1 and TRBJ2-4; 13 bases agree with TRBD2. DNA of the CDR3: TGCGCCAGCAGCTTGGGACTAGCGGGAGGTGGAGCCAAAAACATTCAGTACTTC. Protein product: CASSLGLAGGGAKNIQYF.